This T cell receptor (beta chain) was documented in a study of control samples from healthy donors and cancer patients. The assay was immunoSEQ multiplex PCR, and TCRdb's table has in-frame clones only and misses some. Altogether about 110,000 clones are present, 85% to 90% being singletons, with the ten largest covering approximately 16%. Germline values: CDR1 MNHEY, CDR2 SVGAGI. V was shortened by 7 bases and J by 0 bases, with 10 bases between the two germline ends. The CDR3 covers 14 residues. This sequence joins TRBV6-5 and TRBJ1-3; D is undetermined. The specimen sequenced was blood. The source of this sequence is a woman between 45 and 65 years old in good health. The CDR3 is CASKRAVSGNTIYF. The DNA of the CDR3 is TGTGCCAGCAAGAGGGCGGTCTCTGGAAACACCATATATTTT.